The 27 T cell receptor beta chains below were found in one sample sequenced in a study of PD-L1 blockade in urothelial cancer (dated by TCRdb to the late 2010s). Per the publication, the time point label means: pretreatment peripheral blood. Library generation was performed with the immunoSEQ multiplex PCR assay. As stored in TCRdb, this immuneACCESS dataset retains in-frame rearrangements with V and J assigned. A fraction of the clones does not appear; measured against another copy, unresolved V genes explain less than half of the discrepancy, and the remainder lacks a known reason. The table for this sample lists 45,000 or so clones; approximately 78% of them were counted only once. The top ten hold roughly 1.7% of the sample. The specimen was PBMCs, collected around atezolizumab (anti-PD-L1) treatment. The receptor source for this set is a man aged 45-65 years with urothelial cancer.

The chain employs TRBV9 and TRBJ1-1; TRBD1 might be the D (5 bases). CDR1 is SGDLS and CDR2 is YYNGEE in the germline V gene. The CDR3 runs to 16 residues. V was pared by 3 bases and J by 2 bases, with 17 bases between. The CDR3 loop reads CASSGLLNGGNTEAFF. The CDR3 DNA reads TGTGCCAGCAGCGGACTGCTAAACGGGGGAAACACTGAAGCTTTCTTT.

Worth noting for this clone: This sample includes further DNA sequences coding for the same CDR3. As DNA, the CDR3 is TGTGCCAGTGCTGGTCTAAGTACACTAGCGGGTAATTACGAGCAGTACTTC. It yields the protein CASAGLSTLAGNYEQYF. The chain employs TRBV19 and TRBJ2-7, with TRBD2 matching over 9 bases. The CDR3 runs 17 residues. CDR1 is LNHDA, CDR2 SQIVND, per germline (reference sequence). Trimming cost V 8 bases and J 4 bases; bases outside gene matches: 18.

The table lists this clone with a few counts. The chain links TRBV13 to TRBJ2-6, with TRBD1 identical over 10 bases. J lost 0 bases, V lost 4 bases, and 6 bases had no gene match. CDR3 size: 18 residues. CDR1 is PRHDT, CDR2 FYEKMQ, per germline (reference sequence). The CDR3, as DNA: TGTGCCAGCAGCTACGCCCGGACAGGGGGCTCTGGGGCCAACGTCCTGACTTTC. This codes for CASSYARTGGSGANVLTF.

The CDR3 reads CASSFLRGSYNEQFF. DNA of the CDR3: TGTGCCAGCAGCTTTCTACGGGGTTCCTACAATGAGCAGTTCTTC. The chain joins TRBV11-2 to TRBJ2-1, with D possibly matching TRBD2 (5 bases). Germline V gene data show CDR1 as SGHAT and CDR2 as FQNNGV. V shed 3 bases and J shed 1 base, with 10 bases lying between them. The length of the CDR3 is 15 residues.

The rearrangement links TRBV2 to TRBJ2-6; TRBD1 aligns across 9 bases. With 5 bases clipped from V and 7 bases from J, the junction kept 6 bases outside the gene matches. The CDR3 extends over 15 amino acids. Germline assignment: CDR1 SNHLY and CDR2 FYNNEI. CDR3 amino acids: CASSLDRGRANVLTF. The CDR3 DNA is TGTGCCAGCAGTTTGGACAGGGGCAGAGCCAACGTCCTGACTTTC.

This chain connects TRBV6-4 to TRBJ2-3; no clear D. Germline V lookup: CDR1 MRHNA, CDR2 SNTAGT. CDR3 length: 15 residues. The V gene lost 4 bases and the J gene lost 1 base, with 12 bases spanning the gap. The CDR3 is CASSGAGTGTDTQYF. Here the CDR3 DNA reads TGTGCCAGCAGTGGGGCAGGTACTGGCACAGATACGCAGTATTTT.

The CDR3 DNA reads TGTGCCAGCAGCTTGCCCTGGGCCCAAGAGACCCAGTACTTC. Encoded protein: CASSLPWAQETQYF. The gene calls are TRBV7-8 and TRBJ2-5; D remains unclear. The V gene's germline CDR1 is SGHVS and CDR2 FQNEAQ. V gave up 3 bases and J gave up 1 base, with 9 bases separating them. CDR3 length: 14 amino acids.

This clone appeared a few times. The chain joins TRBV28 to TRBJ1-2, with TRBD1 as a possible D gene (6 bases). CDR3 length: 13 residues. V was pared by 3 bases and J by 5 bases, with 10 bases between. Germline assignment: CDR1 MDHEN and CDR2 SYDVKM. The CDR3 DNA reads TGTGCCAGCAGTTTGTGGCAGGGGTATGGCTACACCTTC. It specifies CASSLWQGYGYTF.

The chain has TRBV28 and TRBJ1-6, with TRBD1 matching 9 bases. This CDR3 spans 17 amino acids. V dropped 6 bases and J dropped 9; count of bases not matched to a gene: 15. Germline V gene sequence: CDR1 MDHEN, CDR2 SYDVKM. The CDR3 protein is CASRRTGGPIGGSPLHF. In DNA, the CDR3 is TGTGCCAGCAGACGCACAGGGGGCCCGATCGGAGGTTCACCCCTCCACTTT.

This chain links TRBV5-1 with TRBJ2-5, with 14 bases that match TRBD2. CDR1 and CDR2 from the germline V gene are SGHRS and YFSETQ. V trimming: 0 bases; J trimming: 5 bases; junction bases outside the gene matches: 6. The CDR3 is made up of 17 amino acids. CDR3 coding DNA: TGCGCCAGCAGCTTGGCTGGACTAGCGGGAGGTACGGAGACCCAGTACTTC. Encoded protein: CASSLAGLAGGTETQYF. The full variable domain, rest sourced from reference TRBV5-1 and TRBJ2-5, is KAGVTQTPRYLIKTRGQQVTLSCSPISGHRSVSWYQQTPGQGLQFLFEYFSETQRNKGNFPGRFSGRQFSNSRSEMNVSTLELGDSALYLCASSLAGLAGGTETQYFGPGTRLLVL.

The CDR3 DNA sequence: TGCGCCAGCAGCACAGGGAGTCAGAACACCGGGGAGCTGTTTTTT. Amino acids: CASSTGSQNTGELFF. This sequence joins TRBV5-1 and TRBJ2-2, with D possibly being TRBD1 (6 bases). Trimming cost V 4 bases and J 1 base, with 11 bases left between them. Germline loops: CDR1 SGHRS, CDR2 YFSETQ. The CDR3 runs 15 residues.

The chain uses TRBV18 and TRBJ2-5, with a weak D call TRBD2 (6 bases). Germline values: CDR1 KGHSH, CDR2 LQKENI. This CDR3 comprises 13 residues. V gave up 3 bases and J gave up 2 bases, with 7 bases separating them. The CDR3 sequence is CASSPTRQETQYF. The CDR3 bases are TGTGCCAGCTCACCGACTAGACAAGAGACCCAGTACTTC.

This chain links TRBV9 with TRBJ2-5; 9 bases are shared with TRBD2. Trimming took 5 bases from V and 2 from J; bases not matched to a gene: 7. There are 15 residues in the CDR3. Germline assignment: CDR1 SGDLS and CDR2 YYNGEE. The CDR3, as DNA: TGTGCCAGCAGTAGGAGCGGGGGGTCGCAAGAGACCCAGTACTTC. Its protein is CASSRSGGSQETQYF.

This clone was found once. The chain couples TRBV28 to TRBJ2-1, with 8 nucleotides matching TRBD2. CDR3 length: 15 residues. Germline CDR1 and CDR2: MDHEN and SYDVKM. Germline trimming cut 7 bases from V and 8 bases from J; bases unmatched to any gene: 13. CDR3 protein: CASIPLAGGTHEQFF. The CDR3 DNA reads TGTGCCAGCATCCCTCTAGCGGGCGGAACCCATGAGCAGTTCTTC.

J is TRBJ2-1 and V is TRBV14; D not certain. The germline CDR1 and CDR2 sequences are SGHDN and FVKESK. Trimming left V 1 base short and J 4 bases short, with 5 bases between. This CDR3 region has 13 residues. The CDR3 nucleotides are TGTGCCAGCAGCCAAGGTCAATACAATGAGCAGTTCTTC. Residues: CASSQGQYNEQFF.

The V and J genes are TRBV7-9 and TRBJ2-3; 11 bases agree with TRBD2. Trimming removed 4 bases from V and 6 bases from J; junction bases left unmatched: 9. This CDR3 region has 16 residues. The germline gives CDR1 SEHNR, CDR2 FQNEAQ (reference sequence). The CDR3 DNA follows: TGTGCCAGCAGCTCCCCCCGGCTAGCGGGAGGCGATACGCAGTATTTT. This translates into CASSSPRLAGGDTQYF.

The V gene is TRBV6-1, the J gene TRBJ1-4, with D perhaps matching TRBD1 (5 bases). V lost 8 bases and J lost 3, with 10 bases in between. CDR3 length equals 13 residues. In germline, CDR1 is MNHNS, CDR2 SASEGT. CDR3 DNA: TGTGCCAGCGGTGGGGACTCTAATGAAAAACTGTTTTTT. Protein product: CASGGDSNEKLFF.

This chain links TRBV7-6 with TRBJ1-1; 8 bases map to TRBD1. Germline CDR1 is SGHVS and CDR2 is FNYEAQ. The trim removed 8 bases at V and 1 base at J, leaving 9 bases unmatched. The CDR3 loop spans 15 amino acids. Here the CDR3 reads CASGKDRAENTEAFF. For the CDR3, the DNA is TGTGCCAGCGGAAAGGACAGGGCGGAGAACACTGAAGCTTTCTTT.

This clone has just one count. The J gene is TRBJ2-3, the V gene TRBV5-1; 7 bases agree with TRBD1. V shed 1 base and J 4 bases; nucleotides not matched to a gene: 3. Germline V gene data show CDR1 as SGHRS and CDR2 as YFSETQ. This CDR3 has 14 amino acids. CDR3 residues: CASSLPQGADTQYF. Written as DNA, the CDR3 is TGCGCCAGCAGCTTGCCTCAGGGGGCAGATACGCAGTATTTT.

The rearrangement links TRBV5-1 to TRBJ1-4; D not certain. The V end lost 4 bases, the J end lost 7 bases, and 14 bases lay between the germline ends. Per germline, CDR1 SGHRS and CDR2 YFSETQ. This CDR3 is 14 amino acids long. CDR3 sequence: CASSPVPPSEKLFF. Here the CDR3 DNA reads TGCGCCAGCAGCCCGGTCCCCCCGAGTGAAAAACTGTTTTTT. The variable domain in full, with the rest retrieved from reference TRBV5-1 and TRBJ1-4, is KAGVTQTPRYLIKTRGQQVTLSCSPISGHRSVSWYQQTPGQGLQFLFEYFSETQRNKGNFPGRFSGRQFSNSRSEMNVSTLELGDSALYLCASSPVPPSEKLFFGSGTQLSVL.

This chain connects TRBV19 to TRBJ1-5, with unresolved D. This CDR3 has 15 amino acids. Germline lookup yields CDR1 LNHDA and CDR2 SQIVND (reference sequence). Trimming took off 4 bases at V and 4 bases at J, with 14 bases between the two ends. In DNA form, the CDR3 reads TGTGCCAGTAGTACGACCCTGACGGGTAATCAGCCCCAGCATTTT. Protein: CASSTTLTGNQPQHF.

CDR3 in amino acids: CASTGTKSHPYF. The CDR3 DNA follows: TGTGCCAGTACCGGGACTAAAAGTCATCCGTACTTC. The V and J genes are TRBV2 and TRBJ2-7; the match to TRBD2 covers 7 bases. With V trimmed by 9 bases and J by 12 bases, 14 bases remained unmatched. The CDR3 covers 12 residues. From germline, CDR1 is SNHLY and CDR2 FYNNEI.

The CDR3 region has the DNA TGTGCCATCAGTTCAAGCCCGGGAGATGGAAACACCATATATTTT. Its translation: CAISSSPGDGNTIYF. This rearrangement joins TRBV10-3 to TRBJ1-3; no clear D. The ends were cut back, 5 bases at V and 3 bases at J, with 14 bases in the middle. The CDR3 is 15 residues long. Germline assignment: CDR1 ENHRY and CDR2 SYGVKD.

The chain carries TRBV28 and TRBJ2-1, with 7 nucleotides matching TRBD2. The CDR3 loop spans 17 amino acids. Germline loops: CDR1 MDHEN, CDR2 SYDVKM. V was pared by 4 bases and J by 1 base, with 10 bases of the junction left unmatched. The CDR3 DNA reads TGTGCCAGCAGTTCCCCCGGCGGGGGAGGATCCTACAATGAGCAGTTCTTC. This sequence encodes CASSSPGGGGSYNEQFF.

A remark on this clone: Additional DNA sequences in this sample encode the identical CDR3. This chain uses TRBV2 with TRBJ1-4; the D is unclear. The V end lost 5 bases, the J end lost 1 base, and 11 bases lay between the germline ends. This CDR3 is built from 15 residues. Looked up from germline, CDR1 is SNHLY and CDR2 is FYNNEI. The CDR3 DNA is TGTGCCAGCAGTCGTACGGTGATAACTAATGAAAAACTGTTTTTT. This codes for CASSRTVITNEKLFF.

This chain joins TRBV5-1 and TRBJ2-1; the match to TRBD2 covers 13 bases. From germline, CDR1 is SGHRS and CDR2 YFSETQ. V trimming: 0 bases; J trimming: 8 bases; junction bases outside the gene matches: 5. The CDR3 loop spans 16 amino acids. The CDR3: CASSLGTSGSIDEQFF. The CDR3, as DNA: TGCGCCAGCAGCTTGGGGACTAGCGGGAGTATCGATGAGCAGTTCTTC.

The chain joins TRBV19 to TRBJ1-5; D may be TRBD1 (5 bases). Germline CDR1 LNHDA, CDR2 SQIVND (reference sequence). The CDR3 is 14 amino acids. Trimming cost V 1 base and J 1 base, with 5 bases left between them. The CDR3 sequence: CASSIAGSNQPQHF. The CDR3 nucleotides read TGTGCCAGTAGTATAGCAGGGAGCAATCAGCCCCAGCATTTT.